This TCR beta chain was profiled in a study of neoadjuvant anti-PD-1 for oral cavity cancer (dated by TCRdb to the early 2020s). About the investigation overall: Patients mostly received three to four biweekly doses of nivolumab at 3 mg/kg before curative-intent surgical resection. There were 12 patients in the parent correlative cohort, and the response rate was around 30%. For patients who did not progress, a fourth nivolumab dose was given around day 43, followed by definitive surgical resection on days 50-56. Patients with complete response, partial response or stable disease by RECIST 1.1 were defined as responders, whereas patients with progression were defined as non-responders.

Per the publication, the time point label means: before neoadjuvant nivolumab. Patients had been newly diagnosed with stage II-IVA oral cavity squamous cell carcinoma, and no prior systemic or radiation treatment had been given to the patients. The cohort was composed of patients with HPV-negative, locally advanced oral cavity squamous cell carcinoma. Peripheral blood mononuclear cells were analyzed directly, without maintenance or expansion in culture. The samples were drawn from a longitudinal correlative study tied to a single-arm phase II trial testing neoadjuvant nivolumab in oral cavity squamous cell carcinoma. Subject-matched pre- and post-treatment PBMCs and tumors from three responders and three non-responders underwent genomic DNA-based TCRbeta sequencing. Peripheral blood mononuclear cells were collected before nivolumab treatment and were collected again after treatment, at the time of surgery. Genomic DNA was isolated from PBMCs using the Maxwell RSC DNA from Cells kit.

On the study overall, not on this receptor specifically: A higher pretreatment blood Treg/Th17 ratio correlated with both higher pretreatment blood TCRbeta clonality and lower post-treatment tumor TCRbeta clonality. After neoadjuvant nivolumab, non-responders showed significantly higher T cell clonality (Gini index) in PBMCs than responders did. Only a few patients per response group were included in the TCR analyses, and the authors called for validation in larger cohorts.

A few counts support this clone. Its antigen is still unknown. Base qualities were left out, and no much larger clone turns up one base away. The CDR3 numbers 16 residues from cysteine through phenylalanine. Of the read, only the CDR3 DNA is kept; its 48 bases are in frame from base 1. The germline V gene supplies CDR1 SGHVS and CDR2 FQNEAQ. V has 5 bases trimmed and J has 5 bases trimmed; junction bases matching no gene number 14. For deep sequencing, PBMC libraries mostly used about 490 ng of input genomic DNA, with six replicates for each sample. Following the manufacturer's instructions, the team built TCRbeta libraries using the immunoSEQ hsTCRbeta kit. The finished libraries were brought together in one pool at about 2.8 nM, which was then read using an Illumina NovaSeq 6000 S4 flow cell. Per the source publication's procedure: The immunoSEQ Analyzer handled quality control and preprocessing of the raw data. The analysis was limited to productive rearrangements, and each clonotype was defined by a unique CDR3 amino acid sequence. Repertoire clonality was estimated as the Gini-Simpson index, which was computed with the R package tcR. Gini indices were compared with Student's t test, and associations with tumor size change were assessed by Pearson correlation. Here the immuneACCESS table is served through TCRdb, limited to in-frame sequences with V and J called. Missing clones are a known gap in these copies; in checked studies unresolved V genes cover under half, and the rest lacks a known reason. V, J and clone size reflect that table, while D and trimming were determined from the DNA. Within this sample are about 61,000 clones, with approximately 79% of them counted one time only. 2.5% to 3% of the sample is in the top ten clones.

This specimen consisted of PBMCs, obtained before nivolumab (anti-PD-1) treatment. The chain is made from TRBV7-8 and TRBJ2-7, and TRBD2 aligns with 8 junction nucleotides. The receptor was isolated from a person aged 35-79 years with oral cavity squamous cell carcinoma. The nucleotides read TGTGCCAGCAGCCCCCTAGCGGGCCGGAGGGGACACGAGCAGTACTTC. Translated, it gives CASSPLAGRRGHEQYF.